The 25 T cell receptor beta chains below were found in one sample sequenced in a study of regulatory T cells in long-lasting Graves disease. Time point noted: newly diagnosed GD, antithyroid drugs for less than 3 months. PBMC-extracted RNA yielded the TCR library. Building of the TCR beta libraries involved iRepertoire HTBI primers and Arm-PCR of CDR3 regions. TCRdb ran MiXCR on the multiplex PCR reads and lists one entry per CDR3 protein. The table records approximately 470,000 distinct CDR3 sequences, about 17% of them present only once. These data also featured in a second study, about T cells in Graves' hyperthyroidism and ophthalmopathy.

The starting material was peripheral blood mononuclear cells (PBMCs), obtained at new diagnosis, from a patient treated with antithyroid drugs. These receptors were taken from a man aged 40-55 years with Graves disease.

This clonotype was seen more than once but under ten times. This chain uses TRBV15 with TRBJ2-3; 9 nucleotides agree with TRBD2. This CDR3 is 16 amino acids long. V was clipped by 1 base and J by 4 bases; unmatched bases: 6. Germline loops: CDR1 LNHNV, CDR2 YYDKDF (reference sequence). CDR3 region: CATSRVGTSSPDTQYF. CDR3 DNA: TGTGCCACCAGCAGAGTCGGGACTAGCTCCCCAGATACGCAGTATTTT.

The chain combines TRBV15 with TRBJ2-5; tentatively, D is TRBD1 (5 bases). This CDR3 contains 13 residues. Germline V gene lookup returns CDR1 LNHNV and CDR2 YYDKDF (reference sequence). V was shortened by 1 base and J by 5 bases, with 8 bases between the two germline ends. The CDR3 reads CATSRGGLETQYF. CDR3 DNA: TGTGCCACCAGCAGAGGGGGCCTGGAGACCCAGTACTTC.

This clonotype has only a few counts. This sequence joins TRBV3-1 and TRBJ1-2; no definite D call. V lost 4 bases to trimming and J lost 7 bases, with 13 bases between them. This CDR3 spans 13 amino acids. Germline V lookup: CDR1 LGHDT, CDR2 YNNKEL (reference sequence). CDR3: CASSLFQGSGYTF. The CDR3 region has the DNA TGTGCCAGCAGCCTTTTCCAAGGTAGTGGCTACACCTTC.

This chain connects TRBV27 to TRBJ2-3; D remains unclear. The CDR3 loop spans 12 amino acids. Germline loops: CDR1 MNHEY, CDR2 SMNVEV (reference sequence). Between the trimmed V and J ends, which lost 11 bases and 2 bases, there was a span of 11 bases. The CDR3 spells CAHQDFTDTQYF. The CDR3 nucleotides read TGTGCCCACCAAGACTTCACAGATACGCAGTATTTT.

The table lists this clonotype with many counts. This sequence joins TRBV2 and TRBJ1-5; possible D gene TRBD1, 5 bases. V lost 6 bases and J 2 bases, leaving 8 bases between the germline ends. CDR1 and CDR2 (germline): SNHLY, FYNNEI. This CDR3 contains 13 residues. For the CDR3, the DNA is TGTGCCAGCAGGGCGGGGGGCAATCAGCCCCAGCATTTT. It codes for CASRAGGNQPQHF.

This clonotype was recorded many times. This chain connects TRBV27 to TRBJ2-1, with 9 bases identical to TRBD2. Germline CDR1 and CDR2: MNHEY and SMNVEV (reference sequence). J lost 4 bases, V lost 2 bases, and 6 bases had no gene match. CDR3 length: 16 residues. The CDR3, as DNA: TGTGCCAGCAGTTTAGGGATAGCGGGAGTATACAATGAGCAGTTCTTC. Translating it yields CASSLGIAGVYNEQFF.

The table lists this clonotype with a few counts. This chain joins TRBV15 and TRBJ1-1; the D is unclear. Germline values: CDR1 LNHNV, CDR2 YYDKDF (reference sequence). The CDR3 consists of 13 residues. Trimming cost V 6 bases and J 1 base, with 9 bases left between them. The CDR3 loop is CATRRETNTEAFF. Here the CDR3 DNA reads TGTGCCACCAGGAGGGAGACGAACACTGAAGCTTTCTTT.

In this sample, this clonotype turned up many times. The V call is TRBV11-3, the J call TRBJ2-1; TRBD1 matches at 7 bases. CDR3 length: 15 residues. CDR1 and CDR2 from the germline V gene are SGHNT and YENEEA. Trimming removed 2 bases from V and 5 bases from J; junction bases left unmatched: 6. The CDR3, as DNA: TGTGCCAGCAGCTTAAGATCAGGGGGAAACAATGAGCAGTTCTTC. Its translation is CASSLRSGGNNEQFF.

This clonotype was recorded a few times. The V and J genes are TRBV5-1 and TRBJ2-5; TRBD1 is a possible D gene (6 bases). The CDR3 loop spans 14 amino acids. Trimming cost V 6 bases and J 2 bases, with 14 bases left between them. The germline CDR1 and CDR2 sequences are SGHRS and YFSETQ. The CDR3 protein is CASTPRGRQETQYF. Here the CDR3 DNA reads TGCGCCAGCACCCCCAGGGGACGTCAAGAGACCCAGTACTTC.

This clonotype was detected once. The rearrangement joins TRBV19 to TRBJ2-7; D uncertain. Looked up from germline, CDR1 is LNHDA and CDR2 is SQIVND (reference sequence). Deletions cut 3 bases from V and 3 bases from J, with 9 bases between. The CDR3 runs 13 residues. The CDR3 region has the DNA TGTGCCAGTAGTATGTCACAGTTCTACGAGCAGTACTTC. It is translated as CASSMSQFYEQYF.

This clonotype has a count of ten or more. The J gene is TRBJ2-7, the V gene TRBV5-1; 13 positions agree with TRBD2. Trimming at V came to 2 bases and at J to 2 bases, leaving 1 base not matched to a gene. This CDR3 has 15 amino acids. CDR1 and CDR2 (germline): SGHRS, YFSETQ. The DNA of the CDR3 is TGCGCCAGCAGCTTCGGACTAGCGGGAGCCTACGAGCAGTACTTC. This codes for CASSFGLAGAYEQYF.

This clonotype was detected ten times or more. J is TRBJ2-7 and V is TRBV20-1; TRBD1 is a possible D gene (6 bases). V was trimmed by 3 bases and J by 3 bases, leaving 12 bases between them. This CDR3 region has 13 residues. From germline, CDR1 is DFQATT and CDR2 SNEGSKA (reference sequence). The CDR3: CSASAGANYEQYF. DNA for the CDR3: TGCAGTGCTAGCGCAGGGGCTAACTACGAGCAGTACTTC.

V usage is TRBV6-2 or TRBV6-3 and J usage is TRBJ2-3; no clear D gene. Germline V lookup: CDR1 MNHEY, CDR2 SVGEGT. V was cut by 0 bases and J by 2 bases, with 9 bases left in between. The CDR3 sequence is 15 residues long. The CDR3, as DNA: TGTGCCAGCAGTTACTCGCTCTCTTTCACAGATACGCAGTATTTT. This sequence encodes CASSYSLSFTDTQYF.

This clonotype appeared many times. The chain links TRBV12-5 to TRBJ1-1, with 9 bases that match TRBD1. Germline V gene sequence: CDR1 LGHNT, CDR2 FRNRAP. The V gene end was trimmed by 6 bases and the J gene end by 11 bases; junction bases not matched to a gene: 7. There are 12 residues in the CDR3. CDR3 region: CASGTGTGRAFF. CDR3 DNA sequence: TGTGCTAGTGGCACCGGGACAGGGCGCGCTTTCTTT.

This clonotype showed up just a few times. The rearrangement uses TRBV9 and TRBJ2-1; 7 nucleotides agree with TRBD2. V lost 3 bases, J lost 0 bases, and 3 bases stayed unmatched. Germline CDR1 is SGDLS and CDR2 is YYNGEE. CDR3 size: 15 residues. CDR3 DNA: TGTGCCAGCAGCGCGGGCGGGAGCTCCTACAATGAGCAGTTCTTC. Its protein product is CASSAGGSSYNEQFF.

In its sample, this clonotype was seen a few times. This sequence joins TRBV7-3 and TRBJ2-1; unclear D gene. Trimming pared 3 bases from V and 8 bases from J, leaving 11 bases between. Germline CDR1 SGHTA, CDR2 FQGTGA. CDR3 length: 13 residues. CDR3 region: CASSLWLSYEQFF. The CDR3 DNA sequence: TGTGCCAGCAGCTTGTGGTTGTCCTATGAGCAGTTCTTC.

This clonotype was counted ten times or more. The gene calls are TRBV30 and TRBJ2-5; perhaps D is TRBD1 or TRBD2 (5 bases each). The CDR3 runs to 12 residues. Deletions cut 4 bases from V and 5 bases from J, with 11 bases between. In germline, CDR1 is GTSNPN, CDR2 SVGIG (reference sequence). The CDR3 bases are TGTGCCTGGATAGAGGGGTGGGAGACCCAGTACTTC. Its protein product is CAWIEGWETQYF.

This clonotype was counted many times. The chain recombines TRBV2 with TRBJ2-1; 10 nucleotides agree with TRBD2. The CDR3 has 16 residues. Unmatched junction bases numbered 11, after V lost 6 bases and J lost 6 bases. Germline loops: CDR1 SNHLY, CDR2 FYNNEI. For the CDR3, the DNA is TGTGCCAGCAGGGGGACTAGCGACGAATTTTTCAATGAGCAGTTCTTC. The encoded protein is CASRGTSDEFFNEQFF. The full variable domain, completed using reference TRBV2 and TRBJ2-1, is EPEVTQTPSHQVTQMGQEVILRCVPISNHLYFYWYRQILGQKVEFLVSFYNNEISEKSEIFDDQFSVERPDGSNFTLKIRSTKLEDSAMYFCASRGTSDEFFNEQFFGPGTRLTVL.

The chain is built from TRBV6-5 and TRBJ2-3; 13 nucleotides match TRBD2. V gave up 4 bases and J gave up 4 bases; unmatched junction bases: 17. The CDR3 runs 20 residues. Looked up from germline, CDR1 is MNHEY and CDR2 is SVGAGI. The CDR3 DNA sequence: TGTGCCAGCAGTTCCCCACGGACTAGCGGGAGCAGAACGGGCCCAGATACGCAGTATTTT. It is translated as CASSSPRTSGSRTGPDTQYF.

This clonotype was seen many times. One end of the junction does not line up with germline, which may come from a read error. The genes are TRBV6-1 and TRBJ2-7, with TRBD1 identical over 8 bases. CDR1 and CDR2 from the germline V gene are MNHNS and SASEGT. The CDR3 consists of 13 residues. In nucleotides, the CDR3 is TGTGCCAGCAGAGAAGGGACAGGCTACGAGCAGTACTTC. This gives the protein CASREGTGYEQYF.

This clonotype was detected ten times or more. The CDR3 loop is CASSLLEKETQYF. The CDR3 DNA follows: TGTGCCAGCAGCTTACTAGAGAAAGAGACCCAGTACTTC. The chain carries TRBV7-9 and TRBJ2-5; D unclear. V dropped 2 bases and J dropped 3 bases, with 7 bases sitting between them. This CDR3 contains 13 residues. CDR1 and CDR2 (germline): SEHNR, FQNEAQ (reference sequence).

The chain combines TRBV5-1 with TRBJ2-1, with 14 positions matching TRBD2. The CDR3 extends over 18 amino acids. The V gene end was trimmed by 0 bases and the J gene end by 7 bases; junction bases not matched to a gene: 9. The germline V gene has CDR1 SGHRS and CDR2 YFSETQ. This CDR3 reads CASSLASGTSGSLNEQFF. CDR3 bases: TGCGCCAGCAGCTTGGCCTCCGGGACTAGCGGGAGTTTGAATGAGCAGTTCTTC.

This clonotype has ten or more counts. The CDR3 DNA reads as TGTGCCAGCAGCTTTTCCGGGACAACCGAGACCCAGTACTTC. This sequence encodes CASSFSGTTETQYF. The chain links TRBV7-3 to TRBJ2-1; TRBD1 is a possible D gene (6 bases). The J call may be wrong; the DNA end is better matched by TRBJ2-5. This CDR3 is 14 amino acids long. Germline assignment: CDR1 SGHTA and CDR2 FQGTGA.

This clonotype was picked up a small number of times. The genes are TRBV7-3 and TRBJ2-5, with 9 bases lining up with TRBD2. The CDR3 sequence is 17 residues long. Trimming cost V 4 bases and J 1 base; bases outside gene matches: 10. CDR1 and CDR2 (germline): SGHTA, FQGTGA. The CDR3 coding sequence is TGTGCCAGCAGCTATTGTGGTAGCGGGAGAGTCCAAGAGACCCAGTACTTC. Its translation is CASSYCGSGRVQETQYF.

V and J are TRBV7-2 and TRBJ2-5, with TRBD2 as a possible D gene (6 bases). The CDR3 consists of 16 residues. Germline lookup yields CDR1 SGHTA and CDR2 FQGNSA. V lost 1 base and J lost 1, with 13 bases in between. In DNA, the CDR3 is TGTGCCAGCAGCTTAGTCCGGACTATGACCCAAGAGACCCAGTACTTC. Translating gives CASSLVRTMTQETQYF.